This entry lists 24 T cell receptor beta chains sequenced from one sample in a study of blood T cell repertoires in COVID-19. Data came from immunoSEQ multiplex PCR; TCRdb stores just in-frame clones and leaves some out. Of approximately 300,000 clones detected, under 90% appear once; the ten largest clones hold under 11%. Material for sequencing was PBMCs or T cells enriched from blood (not recorded which). These receptors all come from a woman in her late teens or twenties who had recovered from COVID-19.

The V and J genes are TRBV20-1 and TRBJ1-2; D is ambiguous. The germline V gene encodes CDR1 DFQATT and CDR2 SNEGSKA (reference sequence). The CDR3 runs 10 residues. Trimming took 5 bases from V and 8 from J, leaving 9 bases between them. The chain's CDR3 is CSAGFYGYTF. DNA of the CDR3: TGCAGTGCTGGTTTCTACGGCTACACCTTC.

This sequence joins TRBV11-1 and TRBJ2-5; TRBD2 is a possible D gene (6 bases). Germline lookup yields CDR1 SGHAT and CDR2 FQDESV (reference sequence). V was clipped by 5 bases and J by 2 bases, with 15 bases between them. This CDR3 spans 15 amino acids. CDR3 amino acids: CASSHPGLRQETQYF. CDR3 DNA: TGTGCCAGCAGCCACCCGGGACTCAGACAAGAGACCCAGTACTTC.

This clone was seen a handful of times. This CDR3 is CASSGQGIDGYTF. The CDR3 nucleotides are TGCGCCAGCAGCGGACAGGGTATTGACGGCTACACCTTC. The chain has TRBV5-1 and TRBJ1-2, with 8 bases matching TRBD1. J was trimmed by 8 bases and V by 4 bases; bases with no gene match: 7. This CDR3 has 13 amino acids. CDR1 SGHRS and CDR2 YFSETQ come from the germline V gene. The whole variable domain, remainder taken from reference TRBV5-1 and TRBJ1-2, is KAGVTQTPRYLIKTRGQQVTLSCSPISGHRSVSWYQQTPGQGLQFLFEYFSETQRNKGNFPGRFSGRQFSNSRSEMNVSTLELGDSALYLCASSGQGIDGYTFGSGTRLTVV.

This rearrangement joins TRBV27 to TRBJ1-5; no clear D. The CDR3 runs 15 residues. Trimming removed 3 bases from V and 0 bases from J, with 9 bases in between. Germline assignment: CDR1 MNHEY and CDR2 SMNVEV (reference sequence). The CDR3 DNA reads as TGTGCCAGCAGTTTGAGGCTCGATAGCAATCAGCCCCAGCATTTT. This gives the protein CASSLRLDSNQPQHF.

About this clone: The sample holds other DNA sequences that translate to the same CDR3. V usage is TRBV30 and J usage is TRBJ1-1; 7 bases agree with TRBD1. Germline CDR1 reads GTSNPN; CDR2 reads SVGIG (reference sequence). The CDR3 contains 13 residues. V gave up 3 bases and J gave up 3 bases; unmatched junction bases: 4. The CDR3 nucleotides are TGTGCCTGGAGCAGACAGGGAGACACTGAAGCTTTCTTT. Residues: CAWSRQGDTEAFF.

The J gene is TRBJ1-2, the V gene TRBV5-1, with D perhaps TRBD1 (6 bases). The CDR3 spans 16 residues. Germline assignment: CDR1 SGHRS and CDR2 YFSETQ. V lost 2 bases and J lost 4, with 18 bases in between. CDR3 residues: CASSFEGGPSSYGYTF. In DNA, the CDR3 is TGCGCCAGCAGCTTCGAAGGGGGACCGTCTAGCTATGGCTACACCTTC. The whole variable domain, filled in from reference TRBV5-1 and TRBJ1-2, reads KAGVTQTPRYLIKTRGQQVTLSCSPISGHRSVSWYQQTPGQGLQFLFEYFSETQRNKGNFPGRFSGRQFSNSRSEMNVSTLELGDSALYLCASSFEGGPSSYGYTFGSGTRLTVV.

V is TRBV2 and J is TRBJ2-1, with 8 bases fitting TRBD2. Germline CDR1 is SNHLY and CDR2 is FYNNEI. V lost 3 bases, J lost 5 bases, and 3 bases stayed unmatched. The CDR3 consists of 14 residues. The CDR3 here is CASSEGREDNEQFF. The DNA of the CDR3 is TGTGCCAGCAGTGAGGGGCGGGAGGACAATGAGCAGTTCTTC.

The J gene is TRBJ2-7, the V gene TRBV19, with 8 bases fitting TRBD1. The CDR3 is made up of 15 amino acids. The J segment lost 5 bases and the V segment lost 1 base, leaving 7 bases of the junction unmatched. The V gene's germline CDR1 is LNHDA and CDR2 SQIVND (reference sequence). The CDR3 sequence: CASSIVRDRTNEQYF. As DNA, the CDR3 is TGTGCCAGTAGTATAGTACGGGACAGGACCAACGAGCAGTACTTC.

The chain joins TRBV5-1 to TRBJ2-1; the match to TRBD2 covers 12 bases. Germline values: CDR1 SGHRS, CDR2 YFSETQ. The CDR3 runs to 19 residues. The V and J ends lost 4 bases and 1 base, in that order; junction bases with no gene match: 12. The CDR3 coding sequence is TGCGCCAGCAGCCGGGACCCTTTACTAGCGGGAGGATCCTACAATGAGCAGTTCTTC. Translation: CASSRDPLLAGGSYNEQFF.

V gene TRBV30 combines with J gene TRBJ2-6; no clear D. The V end lost 2 bases, the J end lost 1 base, and 12 bases lay between the germline ends. In germline, CDR1 is GTSNPN, CDR2 SVGIG (reference sequence). CDR3 size: 16 residues. The CDR3 is CAWSSTLRSGANVLTF. The CDR3 region has the DNA TGTGCCTGGAGTTCCACCCTGAGGTCTGGGGCCAACGTCCTGACTTTC.

A note on this clone: A junction end diverges from the germline sequence, so it may reflect a read error. The rearrangement joins TRBV3-1 (or the pseudogene TRBV3-2) to TRBJ2-7; D uncertain. The CDR3 runs 12 residues. The germline V gene encodes CDR1 LGHDT and CDR2 YNNKEL (reference sequence). The CDR3 protein is CASSQASHEQYF. The CDR3 nucleotides are TGTGCCAGCAGCCAAGCCTCCCACGAGCAGTACTTC.

The genes are TRBV6-5 and TRBJ1-5, with D maybe TRBD1 (5 bases). CDR3 length equals 14 residues. From germline, CDR1 is MNHEY and CDR2 SVGAGI. Trimming left V 2 bases short and J 7 bases short, with 12 bases between. This CDR3 is CASSYGGGGQPQHF. The CDR3 DNA reads TGTGCCAGCAGTTACGGGGGTGGGGGGCAGCCCCAGCATTTT.

The rearrangement links TRBV7-3 to TRBJ2-1; 12 nucleotides agree with TRBD2. Trimming took 5 bases from V and 7 from J; bases not matched to a gene: 9. The CDR3 is 16 amino acids. Germline-derived CDR1 and CDR2 are SGHTA and FQGTGA. The CDR3 reads CASSPQASGGGNEQFF. CDR3 coding DNA: TGTGCCAGCAGCCCCCAGGCTAGCGGGGGGGGGAATGAGCAGTTCTTC.

The chain employs TRBV6-2 or TRBV6-3 and TRBJ2-2; weak D call: TRBD2 (6 bases). Between the trimmed V and J ends, which lost 2 bases and 3 bases, there was a span of 19 bases. Per the germline V gene, CDR1 is MNHEY and CDR2 is SVGEGT. The CDR3 spans 18 residues. CDR3 protein: CASSYPPLMGGHTGELFF. The CDR3, as DNA: TGTGCCAGCAGTTACCCCCCTTTGATGGGGGGTCACACCGGGGAGCTGTTTTTT.

The rearrangement uses TRBV19 and TRBJ1-4, with D maybe TRBD1 (6 bases). The CDR3 is 14 residues long. V lost 7 bases and J lost 5, with 14 bases in between. Germline CDR1 reads LNHDA; CDR2 reads SQIVND (reference sequence). This CDR3 is CASNSGGTNEKLFF. CDR3 nucleotide sequence: TGTGCCAGTAATTCGGGAGGGACAAATGAAAAACTGTTTTTT.

This rearrangement joins TRBV7-2 to TRBJ2-2, with a tentative D call TRBD1 (5 bases). Trimming cost V 5 bases and J 1 base, with 11 bases left between them. Germline assignment: CDR1 SGHTA and CDR2 FQGNSA. CDR3 length: 15 amino acids. CDR3 in amino acids: CASSKGVMNTGELFF. In DNA form, the CDR3 reads TGTGCCAGCAGCAAAGGGGTTATGAACACCGGGGAGCTGTTTTTT.

The rearrangement joins TRBV7-6 to TRBJ1-1; D is uncertain. The CDR3 has 14 amino acids. Trimming stripped 3 bases from V and 5 bases from J, with 13 bases between. Per the germline V gene, CDR1 is SGHVS and CDR2 is FNYEAQ. The CDR3 here is CASSFQSGRTEAFF. The CDR3 coding sequence is TGTGCCAGCAGCTTCCAGAGCGGCAGGACTGAAGCTTTCTTT.

In DNA, the CDR3 is TGTGCCAGCAGCGTTGGCCTTAACTATGGCTACACCTTC. Residues: CASSVGLNYGYTF. The chain combines TRBV9 with TRBJ1-2; D is ambiguous. The CDR3 is 13 amino acids. Germline CDR1 reads SGDLS; CDR2 reads YYNGEE. V was cut by 2 bases and J by 1 base, with 6 bases left in between.

This clone was detected a few times. This chain uses TRBV5-6 with TRBJ1-2, with unresolved D. This CDR3 region has 14 residues. Germline V gene sequence: CDR1 SGHDT, CDR2 YYEEEE. The V and J ends lost 0 bases and 2 bases respectively, with 8 bases between them. The CDR3 is CASSLGRGNYGYTF. The CDR3 DNA reads as TGTGCCAGCAGCTTGGGACGAGGAAACTATGGCTACACCTTC.

The V gene is TRBV27, the J gene TRBJ2-5, with D possibly matching TRBD1 (6 bases). This CDR3 has 15 amino acids. Germline CDR1 MNHEY, CDR2 SMNVEV (reference sequence). V lost 3 bases and J lost 5, with 16 bases in between. CDR3 nucleotides: TGTGCCAGCAGTTTTCGAGGGGGAAGAGGGGAGACCCAGTACTTC. It is translated as CASSFRGGRGETQYF.

This clone showed up just once. The chain links TRBV5-1 to TRBJ2-6; 7 positions agree with TRBD2. CDR3 length equals 19 residues. Germline V gene data show CDR1 as SGHRS and CDR2 as YFSETQ. V dropped 4 bases and J dropped 0; count of bases not matched to a gene: 13. As DNA, the CDR3 is TGCGCCAGCAGCCACTTGGGAGGCGGGAGCGCCTCTGGGGCCAACGTCCTGACTTTC. It codes for CASSHLGGGSASGANVLTF.

The chain couples TRBV28 to TRBJ1-2; 9 bases align to TRBD1. With V trimmed by 4 bases and J by 8 bases, 8 bases remained unmatched. In germline, CDR1 is MDHEN, CDR2 SYDVKM. The CDR3 loop spans 14 amino acids. The CDR3 protein is CASSSVDRGGGYTF. The CDR3, as DNA: TGTGCCAGCAGTTCCGTGGACAGGGGAGGAGGCTACACCTTC.

The rearrangement uses TRBV4-1 and TRBJ2-7; TRBD2 might be the D (5 bases). V shed 1 base and J shed 3 bases, with 16 bases lying between them. Germline CDR1 reads MGHRA; CDR2 reads YSYEKL. The CDR3 sequence is 16 residues long. For the CDR3, the DNA is TGCGCCAGCAGCCAAGTTCGGGTTCTAGCTGACTACGAGCAGTACTTC. Translating it yields CASSQVRVLADYEQYF.

The CDR3 bases are TGTGCCAGCAGCCTCGGGACAGGGGGGTCCGGTTCACCCCTCCACTTT. This gives the protein CASSLGTGGSGSPLHF. The chain employs TRBV7-9 and TRBJ1-6; TRBD1 agrees at 11 bases. Trimming at V came to 5 bases and at J to 9 bases, leaving 9 bases not matched to a gene. The CDR3 has 16 residues. From germline, CDR1 is SEHNR and CDR2 FQNEAQ (reference sequence).